These 29 T cell receptor beta chains were all obtained from the same sample, sequenced in a study of control samples from healthy donors and cancer patients. Assay: immunoSEQ multiplex PCR; the TCRdb copy retains only in-frame clones and omits some. Found here are about 130,000 clones, 92% of them singletons; the top ten hold approximately 2%. Material: blood. The receptor source for this set is a woman between 45 and 60 years old in good health.

This sequence joins TRBV10-3 and TRBJ2-1; TRBD2 matches at 7 bases. The CDR3 totals 16 residues. Germline CDR1 and CDR2: ENHRY and SYGVKD. Trimming at V came to 2 bases and at J to 9 bases, leaving 13 bases not matched to a gene. Here the CDR3 reads CAISEAAGLLQSEQFF. The CDR3 DNA reads TGTGCCATCAGTGAGGCAGCGGGGCTTCTACAATCTGAGCAGTTCTTC.

The CDR3 spells CASSLLRSWNSPLHF. The CDR3 DNA follows: TGTGCCAGCAGCTTACTCCGGTCATGGAATTCACCCCTCCACTTT. The chain couples TRBV11-2 to TRBJ1-6; D unclear. Trimming took 2 bases from V and 7 from J, leaving 12 bases between them. CDR1 is SGHAT and CDR2 is FQNNGV in the germline V gene. The CDR3 totals 15 residues.

This chain uses TRBV28 with TRBJ1-1, with D perhaps matching TRBD1 (6 bases). There are 14 residues in the CDR3. Trimming removed 6 bases at V and 0 bases at J, with 11 bases between. Per the germline V gene, CDR1 is MDHEN and CDR2 is SYDVKM. The CDR3 here is CASRQGRVNTEAFF. CDR3 sequence (DNA): TGTGCCAGCAGACAGGGTCGTGTGAACACTGAAGCTTTCTTT.

The CDR3 DNA reads TGCGCCAGCACCCGACAGGGTTCCCCGAACACCGGGGAGCTGTTTTTT. It yields the protein CASTRQGSPNTGELFF. The chain joins TRBV10-2 to TRBJ2-2; 7 bases line up with TRBD1. This CDR3 is built from 16 residues. The V segment lost 7 bases and the J segment 0 bases; nucleotides outside the gene matches: 8. CDR1 WSHSY and CDR2 SAAADI come from the germline V gene.

This chain uses TRBV5-1 with TRBJ2-3, with no clear D. Germline V lookup: CDR1 SGHRS, CDR2 YFSETQ. The ends were cut back, 0 bases at V and 0 bases at J, with 17 bases in the middle. There are 18 residues in the CDR3. This chain's CDR3 is CASSLESRWPASTDTQYF. CDR3 nucleotides: TGCGCCAGCAGCTTGGAGTCTCGATGGCCCGCTAGCACAGATACGCAGTATTTT.

This sequence joins TRBV28 and TRBJ1-5; no firm D call. The germline V gene has CDR1 MDHEN and CDR2 SYDVKM. The CDR3 is made up of 14 amino acids. The ends were cut back, 0 bases at V and 0 bases at J, with 3 bases in the middle. In nucleotides, the CDR3 is TGTGCCAGCAGTTTATGGGGTAGCAATCAGCCCCAGCATTTT. This gives the protein CASSLWGSNQPQHF.

This clone was picked up one time. The V and J genes are TRBV19 and TRBJ1-1; 7 bases line up with TRBD1. Germline values: CDR1 LNHDA, CDR2 SQIVND (reference sequence). J gave up 1 base and V 5 bases, and 7 bases lay outside the gene matches. The CDR3 runs to 15 residues. The DNA for the CDR3 is TGTGCCAGTAGTGCCACAGGGGAGGGGAACACTGAAGCTTTCTTT. Encoded protein: CASSATGEGNTEAFF.

This clone was counted a few times. This CDR3 is CASIGASEAFF. In nucleotides, the CDR3 is TGTGCCAGCATAGGTGCGAGTGAAGCTTTCTTT. This sequence joins TRBV12-3 or TRBV12-4 and TRBJ1-1; unclear D gene. With 7 bases removed from V and 7 bases from J, the gap between germline ends came to 10 bases. The CDR3 contains 11 residues.

In DNA, the CDR3 is TGTGCCAGCAGCAAACGTCCGCCAGGGGAATCACCCCTCCACTTT. Translation gives CASSKRPPGESPLHF. V usage is TRBV21-1 and J usage is TRBJ1-6; the table's TRBD1 call for D was not verified on the DNA. TRBV21-1 is given as a pseudogene. The length of the CDR3 is 15 residues.

The chain's CDR3 is CSASRDSTQYF. The CDR3 coding sequence is TGCAGTGCTAGTAGGGACAGTACGCAGTATTTT. The J gene is TRBJ2-3, the V gene TRBV20-1; 7 bases match TRBD1. With 3 bases clipped from V and 8 bases from J, the junction kept 2 bases outside the gene matches. This CDR3 comprises 11 residues. CDR1 is DFQATT, CDR2 SNEGSKA, per germline (reference sequence).

J is TRBJ2-7 and V is TRBV19, with TRBD2 matching over 9 bases. J was trimmed by 2 bases and V by 6 bases; bases with no gene match: 2. Germline V gene sequence: CDR1 LNHDA, CDR2 SQIVND (reference sequence). CDR3 size: 13 residues. The CDR3, as DNA: TGTGCCAGTAGGCGGGGGGGAACCTACGAGCAGTACTTC. Translated: CASRRGGTYEQYF.

The genes are TRBV19 and TRBJ1-2; D call uncertain. CDR1 and CDR2 from the germline V gene are LNHDA and SQIVND (reference sequence). V dropped 6 bases and J dropped 1 base, with 12 bases sitting between them. CDR3 length: 14 amino acids. The CDR3 protein is CASSSSGLNYGYTF. Written as DNA, the CDR3 is TGTGCCAGTAGCTCGAGTGGACTTAACTATGGCTACACCTTC.

The V call is TRBV27, the J call TRBJ1-1; the D is unclear. Between the trimmed V and J ends, which lost 5 bases and 1 base, there was a span of 11 bases. The CDR3 runs 14 residues. Germline V gene data show CDR1 as MNHEY and CDR2 as SMNVEV (reference sequence). The CDR3 reads CASSPRRSNTEAFF. The CDR3 DNA reads as TGTGCCAGCAGTCCCCGACGATCGAACACTGAAGCTTTCTTT.

The rearrangement links TRBV25-1 to TRBJ2-7; D possibly uses TRBD1 or TRBD2 (5 bases each). The ends were cut back, 7 bases at V and 0 bases at J, with 10 bases in the middle. The germline V gene has CDR1 MGHDK and CDR2 SYGVNS. The CDR3 is made up of 13 amino acids. CDR3 nucleotide sequence: TGTGCCAGCACCGGGACGGGCTCCTACGAGCAGTACTTC. Translated: CASTGTGSYEQYF.

This clone is a singleton in its sample. The chain employs TRBV7-9 and TRBJ2-5; D gene ambiguous. Looked up from germline, CDR1 is SEHNR and CDR2 is FQNEAQ (reference sequence). This CDR3 region has 12 residues. The germline V and J ends were trimmed by 4 bases and 7 bases, with 10 bases remaining between them. This chain's CDR3 is CASSSSDGTQYF. CDR3 DNA: TGTGCCAGCAGCTCCTCAGACGGGACCCAGTACTTC.

The V and J genes are TRBV23-1 and TRBJ1-4; D might be TRBD1 (5 bases). TRBV23-1 is placed among ORFs of uncertain function. The CDR3 contains 15 residues. The V end lost 4 bases, the J end lost 5 bases, and 14 bases lay between the germline ends. The CDR3 nucleotides are TGCGCCAGCAGTCCCTCCGGGACGACCAATGAAAAACTGTTTTTT. It translates to CASSPSGTTNEKLFF.

This rearrangement joins TRBV5-1 to TRBJ2-5, with unresolved D. This CDR3 is 16 amino acids long. The V gene lost 4 bases and the J gene lost 3 bases, with 19 bases spanning the gap. The germline V gene has CDR1 SGHRS and CDR2 YFSETQ. The CDR3 DNA reads TGCGCCAGCAGCCCTACGGTGACGCGAGGCGAAGAGACCCAGTACTTC. Its translation: CASSPTVTRGEETQYF.

This clone was seen only once. The DNA for the CDR3 is TGTGCCAGCAGTGAAGCACGACAGGGGAAGTGGGCTAGCAATCAGCCCCAGCATTTT. This encodes CASSEARQGKWASNQPQHF. The chain combines TRBV2 with TRBJ1-5, with TRBD1 identical over 8 bases. The germline gives CDR1 SNHLY, CDR2 FYNNEI. With 0 bases clipped from V and 0 bases from J, the junction kept 10 bases outside the gene matches. The CDR3 contains 19 residues.

The J gene is TRBJ1-1, the V gene TRBV15; unclear D gene. Germline V gene sequence: CDR1 LNHNV, CDR2 YYDKDF (reference sequence). The CDR3 contains 13 residues. V lost 4 bases, J lost 5 bases, and 11 bases lay in between. The CDR3 coding sequence is TGTGCCACCAGCACCCGGCGCGGGACTGAAGCTTTCTTT. Translation gives CATSTRRGTEAFF.

This clone was detected only a few times. The chain combines TRBV7-2 with TRBJ1-2; unclear D gene. The germline V gene encodes CDR1 SGHTA and CDR2 FQGNSA. This CDR3 region has 14 residues. V lost 1 base and J lost 3, with 9 bases in between. The CDR3 here is CASSLGRSDYGYTF. DNA of the CDR3: TGTGCCAGCAGCTTAGGTCGGTCAGACTATGGCTACACCTTC.

The chain uses TRBV5-1 and TRBJ1-1; no firm D call. CDR1 is SGHRS and CDR2 is YFSETQ in the germline V gene. The CDR3 covers 14 residues. Trimming cost V 0 bases and J 0 bases, with 6 bases left between them. CDR3 coding DNA: TGCGCCAGCAGCTTGGACATAGTGAACACTGAAGCTTTCTTT. Translation gives CASSLDIVNTEAFF.

The genes are TRBV29-1 and TRBJ1-4, with TRBD1 matching 8 bases. In germline, CDR1 is SQVTM, CDR2 ANQGSEA. This CDR3 spans 14 amino acids. V lost 8 bases and J lost 7; bases outside the gene matches: 12. CDR3 DNA sequence: TGCAGCCTTGGGGGGGGTGACAGGGGTGAAAAACTGTTTTTT. This sequence encodes CSLGGGDRGEKLFF.

This chain links TRBV12-3 or TRBV12-4 with TRBJ1-1; D is unresolved. The CDR3 is 11 amino acids. The V end lost 3 bases, the J end lost 9 bases, and 8 bases lay between the germline ends. In DNA form, the CDR3 reads TGTGCCAGCAGTTTCGAGACTCAAGCTTTCTTT. Translating gives CASSFETQAFF.

Here the CDR3 DNA reads TGTGCCTGGAGTGCCGGGGCCTATAGCAATCAGCCCCAGCATTTT. Translated: CAWSAGAYSNQPQHF. V is TRBV30 and J is TRBJ1-5, with D possibly TRBD1 on 5 matching bases. In germline, CDR1 is GTSNPN, CDR2 SVGIG (reference sequence). Trimming removed 1 base at V and 0 bases at J, with 10 bases between. CDR3 length: 15 amino acids.

The chain recombines TRBV4-1 with TRBJ1-2; weak D call: TRBD1 (5 bases). Germline CDR1 and CDR2: MGHRA and YSYEKL. Trimming removed 2 bases from V and 5 bases from J, with 12 bases in between. There are 14 residues in the CDR3. CDR3 DNA sequence: TGCGCCAGCAGCCAATCAGGGACGGGATATGGCTACACCTTC. It translates to CASSQSGTGYGYTF.

The rearrangement links TRBV5-1 to TRBJ1-5; 7 bases match TRBD1. V gave up 5 bases and J gave up 4 bases; unmatched junction bases: 9. The CDR3 loop spans 15 amino acids. From germline, CDR1 is SGHRS and CDR2 YFSETQ. CDR3 in amino acids: CASSPDEGANQPQHF. CDR3 nucleotides: TGCGCCAGCAGTCCTGATGAGGGGGCAAATCAGCCCCAGCATTTT.

This chain's CDR3 is CASSKAGQGRTEAFF. The CDR3 nucleotides read TGTGCCAGCAGCAAAGCGGGACAGGGTAGGACTGAAGCTTTCTTT. This chain joins TRBV21-1 and TRBJ1-1; the D segment call TRBD1 is taken from the table without a DNA check. TRBV21-1 is a known pseudogene. The CDR3 runs 15 residues.

Here the CDR3 DNA reads TGTGCCAGCAGTTTTACTCTGAATCAGCCCCAGCATTTT. Translation gives CASSFTLNQPQHF. The gene calls are TRBV12-3 or TRBV12-4 and TRBJ1-5; D gene uncertain. V lost 3 bases and J 4 bases, leaving 7 bases between the germline ends. This CDR3 comprises 13 residues.

The chain employs TRBV5-1 and TRBJ2-1; D not resolved. Deletions cut 1 base from V and 0 bases from J, with 11 bases between. Germline V gives CDR1 SGHRS, CDR2 YFSETQ. This CDR3 region has 16 residues. This CDR3 reads CASSLSVPSSYNEQFF. Written as DNA, the CDR3 is TGCGCCAGCAGCTTGTCTGTCCCAAGCTCCTACAATGAGCAGTTCTTC.